This T cell receptor (beta chain) comes out of a study of blood T cell repertoires in COVID-19. Study background: Sites across the United States, Italy and Spain contributed samples from acute and convalescent COVID-19. Sample material is recorded as cDNA or gDNA derived from T cells, B-cell-depleted T cells, or PBMCs.

In germline, CDR1 is MNHNY, CDR2 SVGAGI (reference sequence). The J segment lost 6 bases and the V segment lost 6 bases, leaving 9 bases of the junction unmatched. This CDR3 has 15 amino acids. Per the original data handling: Reference gene primer amplification in the assay estimated nucleated cell counts. The protocol was immunoSEQ multiplex PCR, while the TCRdb copy is restricted to in-frame clones and leaves out a portion. The V and J calls and clone size were taken over from that table, and D and trimming were inferred from the DNA. The sample carries about 99,000 clones, 80% to 85% recorded once.

The sequencing input was peripheral blood. The chain uses TRBV6-6 and TRBJ2-7, with TRBD1 matching 12 bases. This TCR was sampled from a man aged 65 to 85 with active or convalescent COVID-19. The CDR3 here is CASRPPGTGGLEQYF. The CDR3 nucleotides read TGTGCCAGCAGACCTCCCGGGACAGGGGGCCTCGAGCAGTACTTC.